The sequence of this TCR beta chain was determined in a study of blood T cell repertoires in COVID-19. The V gene's germline CDR1 is LGHNA and CDR2 YNFKEQ. The CDR3 has 13 residues. Trimming left V 4 bases short and J 4 bases short, with 8 bases between. The table came from immunoSEQ multiplex PCR; TCRdb's copy has only in-frame clones and leaves some out. This table holds approximately 670,000 clones, about 87% found once. The sequence came from a young woman with acute or convalescent COVID-19. The sequenced sample was peripheral blood. The chain uses TRBV4-2 and TRBJ1-3, with D hard to call. The CDR3 DNA reads TGTGCCAGCAGCCCCCCGGGAGGAAACACCATATATTTT. Residues: CASSPPGGNTIYF.